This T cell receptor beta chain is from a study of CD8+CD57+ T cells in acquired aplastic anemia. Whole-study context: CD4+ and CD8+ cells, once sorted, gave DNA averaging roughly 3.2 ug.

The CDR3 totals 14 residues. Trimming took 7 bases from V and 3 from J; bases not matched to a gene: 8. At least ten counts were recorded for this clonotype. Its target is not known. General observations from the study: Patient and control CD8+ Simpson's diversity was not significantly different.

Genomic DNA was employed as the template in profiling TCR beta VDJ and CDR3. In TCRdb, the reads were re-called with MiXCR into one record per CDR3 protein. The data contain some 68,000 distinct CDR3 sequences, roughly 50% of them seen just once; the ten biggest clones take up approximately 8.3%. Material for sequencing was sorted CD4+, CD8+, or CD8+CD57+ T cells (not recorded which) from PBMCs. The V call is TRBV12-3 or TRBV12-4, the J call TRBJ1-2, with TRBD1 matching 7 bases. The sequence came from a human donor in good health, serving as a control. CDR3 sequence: CASTDRAFYYGYTF. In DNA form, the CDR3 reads TGTGCCAGCACCGACAGGGCTTTTTACTATGGCTACACCTTC.